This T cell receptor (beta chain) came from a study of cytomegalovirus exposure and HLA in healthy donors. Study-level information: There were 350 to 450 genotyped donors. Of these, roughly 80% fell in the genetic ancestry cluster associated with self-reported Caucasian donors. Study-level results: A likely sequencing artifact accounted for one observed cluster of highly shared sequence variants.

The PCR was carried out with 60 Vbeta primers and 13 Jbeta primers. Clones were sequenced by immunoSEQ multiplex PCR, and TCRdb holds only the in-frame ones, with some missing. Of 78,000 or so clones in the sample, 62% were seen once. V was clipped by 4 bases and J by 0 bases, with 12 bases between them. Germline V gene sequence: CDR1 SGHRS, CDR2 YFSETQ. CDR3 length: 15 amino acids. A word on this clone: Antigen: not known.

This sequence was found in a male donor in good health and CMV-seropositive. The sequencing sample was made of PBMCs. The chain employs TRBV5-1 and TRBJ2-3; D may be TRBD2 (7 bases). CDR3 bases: TGCGCCAGCAGCCCCGGGGGGCCTAGCACAGATACGCAGTATTTT. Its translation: CASSPGGPSTDTQYF.